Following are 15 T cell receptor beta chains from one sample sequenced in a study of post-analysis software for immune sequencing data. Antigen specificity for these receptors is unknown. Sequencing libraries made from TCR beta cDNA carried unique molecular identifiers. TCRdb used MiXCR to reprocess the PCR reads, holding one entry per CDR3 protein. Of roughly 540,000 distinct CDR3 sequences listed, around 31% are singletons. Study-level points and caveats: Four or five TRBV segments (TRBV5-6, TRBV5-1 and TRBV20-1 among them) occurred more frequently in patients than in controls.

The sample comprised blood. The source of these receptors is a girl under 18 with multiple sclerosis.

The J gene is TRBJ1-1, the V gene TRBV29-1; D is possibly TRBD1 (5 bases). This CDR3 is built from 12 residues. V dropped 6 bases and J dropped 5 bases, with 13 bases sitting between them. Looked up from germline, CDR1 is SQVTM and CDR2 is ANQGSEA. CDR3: CSVAGAGTEAFF. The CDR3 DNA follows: TGCAGCGTCGCCGGGGCAGGTACTGAAGCTTTCTTT.

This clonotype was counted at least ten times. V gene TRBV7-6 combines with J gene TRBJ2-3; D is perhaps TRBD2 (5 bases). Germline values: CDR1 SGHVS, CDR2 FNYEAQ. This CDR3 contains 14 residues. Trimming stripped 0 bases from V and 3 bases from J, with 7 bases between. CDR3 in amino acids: CASSLAGVTDTQYF. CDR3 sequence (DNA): TGTGCCAGCAGCTTAGCGGGAGTTACAGATACGCAGTATTTT.

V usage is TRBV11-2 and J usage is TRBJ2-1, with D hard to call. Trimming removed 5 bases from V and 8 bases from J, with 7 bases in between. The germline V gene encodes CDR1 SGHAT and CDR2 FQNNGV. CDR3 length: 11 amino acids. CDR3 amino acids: CASSVIDEQFF. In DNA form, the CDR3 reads TGTGCCAGCAGCGTGATTGATGAGCAGTTCTTC. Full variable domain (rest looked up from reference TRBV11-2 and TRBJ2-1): EAGVAQSPRYKIIEKRQSVAFWCNPISGHATLYWYQQILGQGPKLLIQFQNNGVVDDSQLPKDRFSAERLKGVDSTLKIQPAKLEDSAVYLCASSVIDEQFFGPGTRLTVL.

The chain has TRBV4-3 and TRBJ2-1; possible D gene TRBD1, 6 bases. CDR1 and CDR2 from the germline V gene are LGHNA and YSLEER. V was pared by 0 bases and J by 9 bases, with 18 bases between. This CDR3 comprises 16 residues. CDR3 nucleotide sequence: TGCGCCAGCAGCCAAGATCCTTGGGCAGGGGAAGGTGAGCAGTTCTTC. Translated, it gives CASSQDPWAGEGEQFF.

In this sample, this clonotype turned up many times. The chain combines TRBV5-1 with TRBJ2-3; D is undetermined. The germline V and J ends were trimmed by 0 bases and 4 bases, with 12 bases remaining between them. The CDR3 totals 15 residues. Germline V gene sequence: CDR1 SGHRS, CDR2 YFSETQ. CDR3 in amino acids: CASSLGPGMPDTQYF. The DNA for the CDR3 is TGCGCCAGCAGCTTGGGACCCGGCATGCCAGATACGCAGTATTTT.

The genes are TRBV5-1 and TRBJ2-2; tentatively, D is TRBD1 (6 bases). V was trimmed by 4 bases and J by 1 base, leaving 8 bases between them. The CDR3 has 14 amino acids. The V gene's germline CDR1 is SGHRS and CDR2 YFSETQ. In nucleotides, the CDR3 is TGCGCCAGCAGCCCGGGACAGAACACCGGGGAGCTGTTTTTT. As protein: CASSPGQNTGELFF.

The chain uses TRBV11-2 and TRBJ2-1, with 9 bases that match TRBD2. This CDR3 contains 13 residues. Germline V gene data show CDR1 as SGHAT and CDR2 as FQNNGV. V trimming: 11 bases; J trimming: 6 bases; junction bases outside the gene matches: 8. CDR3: CAAGKRGANEQFF. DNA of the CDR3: TGTGCCGCAGGGAAGCGGGGGGCCAATGAGCAGTTCTTC.

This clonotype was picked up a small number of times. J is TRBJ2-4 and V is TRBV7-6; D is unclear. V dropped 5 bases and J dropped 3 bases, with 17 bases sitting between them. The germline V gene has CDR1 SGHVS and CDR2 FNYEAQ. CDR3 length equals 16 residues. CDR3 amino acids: CASSPGPLRSKNIQYF. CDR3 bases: TGTGCCAGCAGCCCCGGGCCACTCCGGAGCAAAAACATTCAGTACTTC.

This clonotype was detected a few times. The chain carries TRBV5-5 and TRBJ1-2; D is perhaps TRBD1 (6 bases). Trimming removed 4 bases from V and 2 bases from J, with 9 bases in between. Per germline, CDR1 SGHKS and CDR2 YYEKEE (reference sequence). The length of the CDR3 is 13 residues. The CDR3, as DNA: TGTGCCAGCAGCAACGGACAGAACTATGGCTACACCTTC. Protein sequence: CASSNGQNYGYTF.

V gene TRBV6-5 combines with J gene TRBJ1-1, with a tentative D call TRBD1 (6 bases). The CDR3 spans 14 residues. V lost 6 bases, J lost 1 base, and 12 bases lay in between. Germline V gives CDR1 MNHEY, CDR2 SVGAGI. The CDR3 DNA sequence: TGTGCCAGCAGCTACAGGGTAGCGAACACTGAAGCTTTCTTT. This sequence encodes CASSYRVANTEAFF.

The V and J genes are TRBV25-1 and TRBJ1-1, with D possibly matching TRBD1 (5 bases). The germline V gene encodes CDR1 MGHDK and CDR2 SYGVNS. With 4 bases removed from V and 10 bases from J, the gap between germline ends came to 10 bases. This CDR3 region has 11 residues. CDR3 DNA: TGTGCCAGCAGTGGTGGGAGGGGAGCTTTCTTT. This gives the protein CASSGGRGAFF.

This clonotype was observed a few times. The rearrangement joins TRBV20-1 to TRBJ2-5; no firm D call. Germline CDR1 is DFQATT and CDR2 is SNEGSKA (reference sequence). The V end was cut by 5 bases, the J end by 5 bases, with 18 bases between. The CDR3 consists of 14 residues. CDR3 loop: CSAPYTLHGETQYF. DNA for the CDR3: TGCAGTGCTCCCTATACCCTTCATGGGGAGACCCAGTACTTC.

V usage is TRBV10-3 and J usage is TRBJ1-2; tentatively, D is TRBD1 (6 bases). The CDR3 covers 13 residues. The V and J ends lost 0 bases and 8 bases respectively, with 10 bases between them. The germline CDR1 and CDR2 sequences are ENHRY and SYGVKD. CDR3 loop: CAISESRGDGYTF. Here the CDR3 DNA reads TGTGCCATCAGTGAGTCTAGGGGGGACGGCTACACCTTC.

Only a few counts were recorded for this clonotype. For the CDR3, the DNA is TGCGCCAGCAGCTTCCAACAGGGTCCCAAAGAGACCCAGTACTTC. This encodes CASSFQQGPKETQYF. The chain joins TRBV5-1 to TRBJ2-5; TRBD1 is a possible D gene (6 bases). Germline values: CDR1 SGHRS, CDR2 YFSETQ. With 2 bases removed from V and 3 bases from J, the gap between germline ends came to 14 bases. The CDR3 totals 15 residues.

The CDR3 loop reads CASSAGYSLNTGELFF. The DNA for the CDR3 is TGTGCCAGCAGTGCGGGCTACTCCCTTAACACCGGGGAGCTGTTTTTT. The chain links TRBV2 to TRBJ2-2; D unresolved. CDR1 and CDR2 from the germline V gene are SNHLY and FYNNEI. The V end lost 4 bases, the J end lost 2 bases, and 14 bases lay between the germline ends. The CDR3 has 16 amino acids.